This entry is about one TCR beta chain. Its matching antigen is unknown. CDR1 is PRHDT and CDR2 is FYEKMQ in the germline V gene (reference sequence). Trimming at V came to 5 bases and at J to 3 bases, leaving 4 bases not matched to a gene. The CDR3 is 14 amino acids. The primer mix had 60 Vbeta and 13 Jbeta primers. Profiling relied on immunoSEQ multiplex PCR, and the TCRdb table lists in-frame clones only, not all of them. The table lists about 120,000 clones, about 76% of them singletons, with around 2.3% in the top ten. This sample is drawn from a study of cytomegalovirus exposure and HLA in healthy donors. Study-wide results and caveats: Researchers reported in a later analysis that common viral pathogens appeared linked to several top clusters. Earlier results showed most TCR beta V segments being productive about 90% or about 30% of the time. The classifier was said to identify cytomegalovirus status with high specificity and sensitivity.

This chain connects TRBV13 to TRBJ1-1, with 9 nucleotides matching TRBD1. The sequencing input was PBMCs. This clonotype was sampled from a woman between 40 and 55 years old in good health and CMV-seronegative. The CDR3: CASSPWTGDTEAFF. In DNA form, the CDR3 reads TGTGCCAGCAGCCCATGGACAGGGGACACTGAAGCTTTCTTT.